One and the same sample provided the 10 T cell receptor beta chains below, sequenced in a study of blood T cell repertoires in COVID-19. The repertoire was sequenced with immunoSEQ multiplex PCR; TCRdb's copy has only in-frame clones and lacks some. The sample carries around 310,000 clones, around 90% recorded once. The sequenced material came from peripheral blood. The receptors were gathered from a middle-aged woman with COVID-19, enrolled during active disease.

Worth noting for this clone: Other DNA variants within this sample encode the same CDR3. The chain uses TRBV5-6 and TRBJ2-7, with TRBD1 identical over 7 bases. CDR3 length: 12 amino acids. Germline V gene lookup returns CDR1 SGHDT and CDR2 YYEEEE. V lost 0 bases and J lost 6; bases outside the gene matches: 0. The CDR3 region is CASSLAGGEQYF. As DNA, the CDR3 is TGTGCCAGCAGCTTGGCAGGGGGCGAGCAGTACTTC.

The chain links TRBV10-3 to TRBJ2-5, with a possible D match to TRBD2 (6 bases). V shed 7 bases and J shed 5 bases, with 14 bases lying between them. The CDR3 runs 13 residues. Germline CDR1 reads ENHRY; CDR2 reads SYGVKD. The CDR3 sequence is CAIMGGAGETQYF. In nucleotides, the CDR3 is TGTGCCATCATGGGCGGGGCGGGTGAGACCCAGTACTTC.

This sequence joins TRBV7-6 and TRBJ1-1; D unresolved. CDR3 length: 16 amino acids. Per germline, CDR1 SGHVS and CDR2 FNYEAQ. Trimming pared 4 bases from V and 3 bases from J, leaving 18 bases between. DNA for the CDR3: TGTGCCAGCAGCTCCCTCCTAGGAACTCCCGACACTGAAGCTTTCTTT. Translating gives CASSSLLGTPDTEAFF.

The V and J genes are TRBV28 and TRBJ1-4; D uncertain. Germline V CDR1 and CDR2: MDHEN, SYDVKM. Trimming removed 3 bases at V and 0 bases at J, with 11 bases between. CDR3 length equals 16 residues. The DNA of the CDR3 is TGTGCCAGCAGTTTGAGAAGATCCGCAACTAATGAAAAACTGTTTTTT. As protein: CASSLRRSATNEKLFF.

The J gene is TRBJ2-7, the V gene TRBV18; 7 nucleotides match TRBD1. Germline V gene sequence: CDR1 KGHSH, CDR2 LQKENI. The ends lost 3 bases at V and 4 bases at J; junction bases unmatched: 9. The CDR3 runs to 15 residues. The CDR3 sequence: CASSPSGTEPYEQYF. In nucleotides, the CDR3 is TGTGCCAGCTCACCTTCCGGGACAGAGCCTTACGAGCAGTACTTC. The full variable domain, rest sourced from reference TRBV18 and TRBJ2-7, is NAGVMQNPRHLVRRRGQEARLRCSPMKGHSHVYWYRQLPEEGLKFMVYLQKENIIDESGMPKERFSAEFPKEGPSILRIQQVVRGDSAAYFCASSPSGTEPYEQYFGPGTRLTVT.

This chain uses TRBV5-4 with TRBJ2-5; a possible D gene is TRBD2 (7 bases). Per germline, CDR1 SGHNT and CDR2 YYREEE (reference sequence). V was cut by 0 bases and J by 5 bases, with 14 bases left in between. CDR3 length: 15 amino acids. DNA for the CDR3: TGTGCCAGCAGCTTGGCCAAGGGGGGGCTGGAGACCCAGTACTTC. Its protein product is CASSLAKGGLETQYF.

The chain has TRBV5-1 and TRBJ2-3; 8 bases map to TRBD1. Germline CDR1 SGHRS, CDR2 YFSETQ. The CDR3 contains 14 residues. J gave up 4 bases and V 3 bases, and 4 bases lay outside the gene matches. CDR3 sequence reads: CASSSRTGPDTQYF. The CDR3 bases are TGCGCCAGCAGCTCCAGGACAGGGCCAGATACGCAGTATTTT. Filled out from reference TRBV5-1 and TRBJ2-3, the complete variable domain reads KAGVTQTPRYLIKTRGQQVTLSCSPISGHRSVSWYQQTPGQGLQFLFEYFSETQRNKGNFPGRFSGRQFSNSRSEMNVSTLELGDSALYLCASSSRTGPDTQYFGPGTRLTVL.

The CDR3 protein is CASSFIPVGGLSSYEQYF. CDR3 in DNA: TGTGCCAGCAGTTTTATCCCTGTGGGGGGATTAAGCTCCTACGAGCAGTACTTC. This rearrangement joins TRBV27 to TRBJ2-7; possibly TRBD2 for D (6 bases). V was cut by 3 bases and J by 0 bases, with 21 bases left in between. CDR1 is MNHEY and CDR2 is SMNVEV in the germline V gene (reference sequence). CDR3 length: 18 residues.

This clone appeared once. The junction departs from germline at one end; a sequencing error may be responsible. The chain recombines TRBV19 with TRBJ2-1; 9 bases align to TRBD1. This CDR3 spans 15 amino acids. Germline V lookup: CDR1 LNHDA, CDR2 SQIVND (reference sequence). For the CDR3, the DNA is TGTGCCAGTAGTCAACAGGGGGCCTCCCACAATGAGCAGTTCTTC. Its translation: CASSQQGASHNEQFF.

CDR3 DNA sequence: TGTGCCAGCAGCCAAGATTTAGTATATACGCAGTATTTT. Protein: CASSQDLVYTQYF. This rearrangement joins TRBV3-1 (or the pseudogene TRBV3-2) to TRBJ2-3, with D unresolved. The V gene lost 0 bases and the J gene lost 7 bases, with 8 bases spanning the gap. This CDR3 region has 13 residues. Per the germline V gene, CDR1 is LGHDT and CDR2 is YNNKEL (reference sequence).